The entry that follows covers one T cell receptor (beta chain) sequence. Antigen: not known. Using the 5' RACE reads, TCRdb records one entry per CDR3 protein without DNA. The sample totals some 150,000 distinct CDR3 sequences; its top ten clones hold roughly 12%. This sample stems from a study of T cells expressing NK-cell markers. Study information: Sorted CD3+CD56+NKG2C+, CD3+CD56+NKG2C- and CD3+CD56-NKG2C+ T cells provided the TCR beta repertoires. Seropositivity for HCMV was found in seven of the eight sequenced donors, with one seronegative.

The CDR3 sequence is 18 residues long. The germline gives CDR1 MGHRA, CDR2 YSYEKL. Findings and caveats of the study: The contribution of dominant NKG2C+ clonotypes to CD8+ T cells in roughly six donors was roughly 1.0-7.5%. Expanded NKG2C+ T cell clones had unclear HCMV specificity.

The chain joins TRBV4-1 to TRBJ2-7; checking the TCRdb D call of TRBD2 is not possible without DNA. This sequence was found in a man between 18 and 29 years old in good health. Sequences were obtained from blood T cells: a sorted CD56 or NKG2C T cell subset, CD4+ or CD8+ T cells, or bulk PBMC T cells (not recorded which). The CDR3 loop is CASSQDPPASASSYEQYF.